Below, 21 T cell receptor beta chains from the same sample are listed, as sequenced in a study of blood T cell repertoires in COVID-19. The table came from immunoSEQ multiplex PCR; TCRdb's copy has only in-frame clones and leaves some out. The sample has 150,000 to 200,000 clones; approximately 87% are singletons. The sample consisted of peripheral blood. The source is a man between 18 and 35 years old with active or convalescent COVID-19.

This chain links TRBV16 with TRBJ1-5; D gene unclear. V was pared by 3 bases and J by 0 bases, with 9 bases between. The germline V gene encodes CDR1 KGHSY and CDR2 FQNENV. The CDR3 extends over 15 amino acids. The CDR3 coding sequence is TGTGCCAGCAGCCAGTACGGGAGTAGCAATCAGCCCCAGCATTTT. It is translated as CASSQYGSSNQPQHF.

The CDR3 region has the DNA TGTGCCAGTACCAGCGCCCACAAGGAGCAGTACTTC. This translates into CASTSAHKEQYF. The chain is built from TRBV19 and TRBJ2-7, with D uncertain. The V gene lost 7 bases and the J gene lost 7 bases, with 14 bases spanning the gap. The CDR3 has 12 residues. CDR1 is LNHDA, CDR2 SQIVND, per germline (reference sequence).

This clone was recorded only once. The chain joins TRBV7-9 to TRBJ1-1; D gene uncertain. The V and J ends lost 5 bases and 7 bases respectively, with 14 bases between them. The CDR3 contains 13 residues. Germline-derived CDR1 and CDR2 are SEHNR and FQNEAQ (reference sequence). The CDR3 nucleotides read TGTGCCAGCAGCCGACCCCTAGAACTTGAAGCTTTCTTT. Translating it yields CASSRPLELEAFF.

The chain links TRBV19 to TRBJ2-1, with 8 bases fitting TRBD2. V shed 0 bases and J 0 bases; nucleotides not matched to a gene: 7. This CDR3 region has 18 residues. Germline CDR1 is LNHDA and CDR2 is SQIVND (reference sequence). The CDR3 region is CASSIDRSSGHSYNEQFF. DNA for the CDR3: TGTGCCAGTAGTATAGATCGGTCTAGCGGGCACTCCTACAATGAGCAGTTCTTC.

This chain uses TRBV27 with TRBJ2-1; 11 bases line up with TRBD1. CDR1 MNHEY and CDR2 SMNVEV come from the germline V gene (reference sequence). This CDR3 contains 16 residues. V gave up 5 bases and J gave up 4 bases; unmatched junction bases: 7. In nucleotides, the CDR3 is TGTGCCAGCAGTCCGTGGACAGGGGGCGCTTACAATGAGCAGTTCTTC. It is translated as CASSPWTGGAYNEQFF.

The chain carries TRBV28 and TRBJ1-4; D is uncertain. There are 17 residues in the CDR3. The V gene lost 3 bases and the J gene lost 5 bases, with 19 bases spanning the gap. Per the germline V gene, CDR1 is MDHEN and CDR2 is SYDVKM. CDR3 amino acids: CASSFAGYWEVNEKLFF. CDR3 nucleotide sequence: TGTGCCAGCAGTTTCGCCGGTTATTGGGAGGTCAATGAAAAACTGTTTTTT.

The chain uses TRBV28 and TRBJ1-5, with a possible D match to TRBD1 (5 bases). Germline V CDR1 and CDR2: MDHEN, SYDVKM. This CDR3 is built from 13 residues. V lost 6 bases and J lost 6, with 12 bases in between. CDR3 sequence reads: CASSLNRGQPQHF. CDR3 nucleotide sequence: TGTGCCAGCAGCCTTAATAGGGGTCAGCCCCAGCATTTT.

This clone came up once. CDR3 in DNA: TGTGCCAGCAGTGAAAGTGGGGGGAAAGGAGCCGGGGAGCTGTTTTTT. Translating gives CASSESGGKGAGELFF. The rearrangement joins TRBV6-1 to TRBJ2-2, with a tentative D call TRBD2 (6 bases). The CDR3 is made up of 16 amino acids. CDR1 and CDR2 (germline): MNHNS, SASEGT. Trimming shortened V by 2 bases and J by 6 bases, and 16 bases separated the two germline ends.

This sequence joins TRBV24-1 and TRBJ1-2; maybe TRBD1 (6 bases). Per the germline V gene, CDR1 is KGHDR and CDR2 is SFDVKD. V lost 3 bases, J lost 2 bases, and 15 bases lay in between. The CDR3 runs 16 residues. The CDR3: CATSDASSGQNYGYTF. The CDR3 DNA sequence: TGTGCCACCAGTGATGCCAGCTCGGGACAAAACTATGGCTACACCTTC.

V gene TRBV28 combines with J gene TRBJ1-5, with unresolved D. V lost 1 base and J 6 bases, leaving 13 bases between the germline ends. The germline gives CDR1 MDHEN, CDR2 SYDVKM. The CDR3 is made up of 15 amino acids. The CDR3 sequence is CASSLYERVSQPQHF. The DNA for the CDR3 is TGTGCCAGCAGTTTATACGAACGGGTATCTCAGCCCCAGCATTTT.

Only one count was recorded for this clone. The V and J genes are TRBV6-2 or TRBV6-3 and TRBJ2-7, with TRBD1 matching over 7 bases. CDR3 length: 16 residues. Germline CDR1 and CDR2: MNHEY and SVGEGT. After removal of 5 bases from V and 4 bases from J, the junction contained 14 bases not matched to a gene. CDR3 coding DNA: TGTGCCAGCAGTCAGAAGACAGGGTCCTTTGTGTACGAGCAGTACGTC. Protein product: CASSQKTGSFVYEQYV.

CDR3 nucleotide sequence: TGTGCCAGCAGCTTCCCGGTTGAATATGGCTACACCTTC. Its translation is CASSFPVEYGYTF. The genes are TRBV5-6 and TRBJ1-2; unclear D gene. With 2 bases removed from V and 5 bases from J, the gap between germline ends came to 10 bases. Germline V lookup: CDR1 SGHDT, CDR2 YYEEEE. The CDR3 has 13 residues. Combining the CDR3 with reference TRBV5-6 and TRBJ1-2 gives the whole variable domain DAGVTQSPTHLIKTRGQQVTLRCSPKSGHDTVSWYQQALGQGPQFIFQYYEEEERQRGNFPDRFSGHQFPNYSSELNVNALLLGDSALYLCASSFPVEYGYTFGSGTRLTVV.

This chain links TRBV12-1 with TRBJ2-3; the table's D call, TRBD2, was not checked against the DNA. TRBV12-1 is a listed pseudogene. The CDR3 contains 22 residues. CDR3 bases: TGTGCCAGCAGCTCCGGGCGGCCCCTAGCGACCGCCACATCTTCTAGCACAGATACGCAGTATTTT. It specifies CASSSGRPLATATSSSTDTQYF.

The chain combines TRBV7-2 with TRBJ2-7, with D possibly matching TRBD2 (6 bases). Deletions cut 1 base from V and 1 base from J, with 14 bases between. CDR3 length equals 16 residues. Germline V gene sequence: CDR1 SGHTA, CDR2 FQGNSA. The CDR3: CASSLEGRLGSYEQYF. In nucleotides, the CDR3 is TGTGCCAGCAGCTTAGAGGGGAGGCTCGGATCCTACGAGCAGTACTTC.

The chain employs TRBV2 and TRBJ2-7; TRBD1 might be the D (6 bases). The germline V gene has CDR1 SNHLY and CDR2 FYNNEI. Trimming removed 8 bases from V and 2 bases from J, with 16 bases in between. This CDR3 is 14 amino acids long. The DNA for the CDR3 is TGTGCCAGCGGAGACAGGACTGGCCCCTACGAGCAGTACGTC. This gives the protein CASGDRTGPYEQYV.

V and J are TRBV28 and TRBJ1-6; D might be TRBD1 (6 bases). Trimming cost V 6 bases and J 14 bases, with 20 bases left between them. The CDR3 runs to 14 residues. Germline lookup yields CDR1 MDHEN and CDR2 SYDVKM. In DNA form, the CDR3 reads TGTGCCAGCAGCACCGGACAGCTACTTTGGTCCCTCCACTTT. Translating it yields CASSTGQLLWSLHF.

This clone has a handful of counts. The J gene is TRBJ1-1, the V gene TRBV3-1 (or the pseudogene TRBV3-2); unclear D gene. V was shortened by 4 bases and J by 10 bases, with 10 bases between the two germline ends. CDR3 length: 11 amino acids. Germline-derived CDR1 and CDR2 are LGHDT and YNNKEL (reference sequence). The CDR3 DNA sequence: TGTGCCAGCAGCCTCGGGTTTAGAGCTTTCTTT. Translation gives CASSLGFRAFF.

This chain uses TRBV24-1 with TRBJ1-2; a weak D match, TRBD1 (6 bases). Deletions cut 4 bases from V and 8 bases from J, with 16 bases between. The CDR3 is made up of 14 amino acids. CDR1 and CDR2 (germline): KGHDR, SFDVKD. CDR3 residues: CATSERGQSDGYTF. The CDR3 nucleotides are TGTGCCACCAGTGAACGCGGACAGTCCGACGGCTACACCTTC.

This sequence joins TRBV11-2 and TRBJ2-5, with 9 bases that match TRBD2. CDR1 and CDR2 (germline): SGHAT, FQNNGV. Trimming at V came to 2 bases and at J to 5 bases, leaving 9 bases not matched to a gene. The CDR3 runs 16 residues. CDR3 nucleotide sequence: TGTGCCAGCAGCTTACTCGGGGCTAGCGGGACCGAGACCCAGTACTTC. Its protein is CASSLLGASGTETQYF.

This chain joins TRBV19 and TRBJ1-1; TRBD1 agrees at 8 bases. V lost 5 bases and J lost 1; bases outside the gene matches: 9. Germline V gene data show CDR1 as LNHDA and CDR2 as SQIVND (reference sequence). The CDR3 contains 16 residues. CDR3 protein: CASSRQGKIGNTEAFF. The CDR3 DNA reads TGTGCCAGTAGTCGACAGGGGAAGATAGGGAACACTGAAGCTTTCTTT.

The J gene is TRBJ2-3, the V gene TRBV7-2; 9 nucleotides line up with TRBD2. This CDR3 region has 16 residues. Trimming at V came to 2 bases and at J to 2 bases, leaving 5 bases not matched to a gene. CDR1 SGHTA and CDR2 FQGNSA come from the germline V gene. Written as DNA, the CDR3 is TGTGCCAGCAGCTTATTGGTAGCGGGGGACACAGATACGCAGTATTTT. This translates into CASSLLVAGDTDTQYF.